A single T cell receptor beta chain is shown here with its context. What it binds is not known. The hyperthyroidism patients had all been newly diagnosed, and their disease duration was under 2 months. Their ages ranged from 18 to 65 years. The data belong to a study of T cells in Graves' hyperthyroidism and ophthalmopathy. Study-level background: The blood sample was taken at first diagnosis, before treatment began. General study points: Through a model of 13 V-J features, ophthalmopathy was separated from stable hyperthyroidism. The model forecast ophthalmopathy, anticipating it by a median roughly 6.3 months before onset.

V lost 0 bases to trimming and J lost 4 bases, with 3 bases between them. The CDR3 is 12 amino acids. From germline, CDR1 is KGHSH and CDR2 LQKENI. Amplification yielded TCR beta CDR3 regions, with RNA transcripts as the source. A set of HTBI primers served as the primers for a first-round RT-PCR of the TCR CDR3. One entry per CDR3 protein results from TCRdb running MiXCR on the multiplex PCR reads. Among 450,000 to 600,000 distinct CDR3 sequences listed, approximately 15% were seen once. This TCR derives from a woman in her thirties or forties with Graves' hyperthyroidism. Sequencing was done on a sample of blood. This chain uses TRBV18 with TRBJ2-5; no clear D. The CDR3, as DNA: TGTGCCAGCTCACCACCGTTAGAGACCCAGTACTTC. As protein: CASSPPLETQYF.